This T cell receptor beta chain was sequenced during a study of PD-1 blockade in mismatch repair-deficient tumors. Trimming left V 8 bases short and J 7 bases short, with 18 bases between. CDR1 GTSNPN and CDR2 SVGIG come from the germline V gene (reference sequence). The CDR3 has 13 residues. Sequenced by immunoSEQ multiplex PCR; TCRdb stores in-frame clones only, minus some. The repertoire holds tens of thousands of clones, with approximately 88% as singletons. The sequence was obtained from an adult with mismatch repair-deficient cancer. The chain is built from TRBV30 and TRBJ2-1; weak D call: TRBD2 (6 bases). The sample in question was PBMCs, obtained before pembrolizumab treatment. The CDR3 region is CATPSRTTNEQFF. CDR3 nucleotide sequence: TGTGCCACCCCAAGCCGGACTACAAATGAGCAGTTCTTC. The whole variable domain, filled in from reference TRBV30 and TRBJ2-1, reads SQTIHQWPATLVQPVGSPLSLECTVEGTSNPNLYWYRQAAGRGLQLLFYSVGIGQISSEVPQNLSASRPQDRQFILSSKKLLLSDSGFYLCATPSRTTNEQFFGPGTRLTVL.